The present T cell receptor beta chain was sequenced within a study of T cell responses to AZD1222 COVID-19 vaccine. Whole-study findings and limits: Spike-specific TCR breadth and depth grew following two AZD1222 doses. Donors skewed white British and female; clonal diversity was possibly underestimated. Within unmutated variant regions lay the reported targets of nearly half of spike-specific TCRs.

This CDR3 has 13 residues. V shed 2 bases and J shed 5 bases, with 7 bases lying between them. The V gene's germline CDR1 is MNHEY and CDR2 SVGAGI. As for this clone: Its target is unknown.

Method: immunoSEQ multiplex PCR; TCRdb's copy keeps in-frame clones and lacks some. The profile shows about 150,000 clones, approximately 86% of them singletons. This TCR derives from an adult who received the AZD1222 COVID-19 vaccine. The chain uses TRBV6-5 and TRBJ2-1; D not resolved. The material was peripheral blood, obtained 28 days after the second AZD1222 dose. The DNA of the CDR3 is TGTGCCAGCAGTTACCGTGTGCACAATGAGCAGTTCTTC. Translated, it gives CASSYRVHNEQFF.